Shown below are 24 T cell receptor beta chains from a single sample sequenced in a study of OX40 agonist ivuxolimab in advanced cancers. The protocol was immunoSEQ multiplex PCR, while the TCRdb copy is restricted to in-frame clones and leaves out a portion. The table records over 14,000 clones, 70% to 90% of them present only once. The sample was CD4+ or CD8+ T cells sorted from blood, taken in a trial of the OX40 agonist ivuxolimab. Receptor source: an adult with an advanced solid tumor such as melanoma, head and neck, liver or kidney cancer.

The V gene is TRBV7-2, the J gene TRBJ2-1, with TRBD1 as a possible D gene (5 bases). Trimming left V 11 bases short and J 6 bases short, with 14 bases between. CDR1 is SGHTA, CDR2 FQGNSA, per germline. This CDR3 region has 12 residues. CDR3 nucleotides: TGTGCCGACGGTTTTGGGGCCAATGAGCAGTTCTTC. Protein product: CADGFGANEQFF.

In this sample, this clone is medium-sized. This chain joins TRBV9 and TRBJ2-3; D not certain. Trimming pared 0 bases from V and 4 bases from J, leaving 18 bases between. The CDR3 covers 17 residues. Germline V CDR1 and CDR2: SGDLS, YYNGEE. CDR3 in amino acids: CASSVGGKGPWADTQYF. Here the CDR3 DNA reads TGTGCCAGCAGCGTAGGTGGGAAAGGGCCATGGGCAGATACGCAGTATTTT.

This clone was detected only a few times. The chain combines TRBV6-6 with TRBJ1-1; D call uncertain. The germline V and J ends were trimmed by 8 bases and 2 bases, with 6 bases remaining between them. The CDR3 runs 11 residues. CDR1 is MNHNY, CDR2 SVGAGI, per germline (reference sequence). The CDR3 nucleotides are TGTGCCAGCCGGTTCAACACTGAAGCTTTCTTT. This encodes CASRFNTEAFF.

The genes are TRBV5-6 and TRBJ2-7, with 9 bases fitting TRBD1. Germline CDR1 and CDR2: SGHDT and YYEEEE. The CDR3 extends over 16 amino acids. The trim removed 0 bases at V and 2 bases at J, leaving 6 bases unmatched. CDR3 residues: CASSLGPQGATYEQYF. The CDR3 DNA reads as TGTGCCAGCAGCTTGGGCCCACAGGGGGCCACCTACGAGCAGTACTTC.

The chain has TRBV27 and TRBJ2-7; D unclear. CDR1 is MNHEY and CDR2 is SMNVEV in the germline V gene (reference sequence). Trimming removed 2 bases from V and 4 bases from J, with 12 bases in between. The CDR3 consists of 14 residues. The CDR3 DNA sequence: TGTGCCAGCAGTTTAAGTCCCGGCCGGTACGAGCAGTACTTC. This gives the protein CASSLSPGRYEQYF.

Here the CDR3 reads CASIQLGGDRAYEQYF. CDR3 DNA: TGCGCCAGCATCCAATTAGGGGGCGACAGGGCATACGAGCAGTACTTC. The chain links TRBV10-1 to TRBJ2-7; 7 nucleotides match TRBD1. Losses at the gene ends were 7 bases for V and 4 bases for J; bases not matched to a gene: 16. Per germline, CDR1 WNHNN and CDR2 SYGVQD (reference sequence). The CDR3 runs 16 residues.

The chain employs TRBV2 and TRBJ2-7, with TRBD1 matching over 7 bases. This CDR3 has 15 amino acids. After removal of 5 bases from V and 0 bases from J, the junction contained 7 bases not matched to a gene. The germline V gene encodes CDR1 SNHLY and CDR2 FYNNEI. The CDR3 DNA reads TGTGCCAGCAGTCGGGACAGCCTAGCCTCCTACGAGCAGTACTTC. As protein: CASSRDSLASYEQYF.

The V gene is TRBV11-3, the J gene TRBJ1-3; no definite D call. Per germline, CDR1 SGHNT and CDR2 YENEEA. This CDR3 is built from 14 residues. V lost 1 base and J lost 0, with 4 bases in between. The CDR3 is CASSLGSSGNTIYF. The CDR3 bases are TGTGCCAGCAGCTTAGGCAGCTCTGGAAACACCATATATTTT.

The chain combines TRBV2 with TRBJ2-1; D gene ambiguous. The V end lost 3 bases, the J end lost 6 bases, and 15 bases lay between the germline ends. The CDR3 consists of 15 residues. CDR1 is SNHLY and CDR2 is FYNNEI in the germline V gene. CDR3 sequence: CASSDGPSTANEQFF. CDR3 sequence (DNA): TGTGCCAGCAGTGATGGGCCCTCAACAGCCAATGAGCAGTTCTTC.

The chain combines TRBV2 with TRBJ1-6, with D maybe TRBD1 (6 bases). V lost 6 bases and J 7 bases, leaving 10 bases between the germline ends. The germline gives CDR1 SNHLY, CDR2 FYNNEI. This CDR3 comprises 13 residues. CDR3 nucleotides: TGTGCCAGCAGAACAGGGATCAATTCACCCCTCCACTTT. It specifies CASRTGINSPLHF.

The gene calls are TRBV5-4 and TRBJ2-7, with unresolved D. Germline V gives CDR1 SGHNT, CDR2 YYREEE (reference sequence). The CDR3 is made up of 15 amino acids. V was cut by 3 bases and J by 0 bases, with 13 bases left in between. The CDR3 is CASSSTTSSSYEQYF. DNA for the CDR3: TGTGCCAGCAGCTCGACAACTTCAAGCTCCTACGAGCAGTACTTC.

This clone was detected once. The rearrangement joins TRBV4-3 to TRBJ2-1, with D maybe TRBD2 (6 bases). Trimming removed 0 bases from V and 1 base from J, with 10 bases in between. CDR1 and CDR2 (germline): LGHNA, YSLEER. The CDR3 covers 16 residues. The CDR3 loop reads CASSQDGGGSYNEQFF. As DNA, the CDR3 is TGCGCCAGCAGCCAAGATGGTGGGGGGTCCTACAATGAGCAGTTCTTC.

This clone was seen more than once but under ten times. The gene calls are TRBV6-4 and TRBJ2-3, with D perhaps being TRBD1 or TRBD2 (5 bases each). Germline V CDR1 and CDR2: MRHNA, SNTAGT. There are 15 residues in the CDR3. The ends were cut back, 2 bases at V and 3 bases at J, with 12 bases in the middle. The CDR3 is CASSDGTRSTDTQYF. The CDR3 DNA is TGTGCCAGCAGTGACGGGACCCGCTCTACAGATACGCAGTATTTT.

The chain recombines TRBV6-1 with TRBJ2-7; TRBD1 is a possible D gene (8 bases). With 6 bases removed from V and 2 bases from J, the gap between germline ends came to 14 bases. Germline assignment: CDR1 MNHNS and CDR2 SASEGT. This CDR3 contains 14 residues. CDR3 region: CASRDREGTYEQYF. Here the CDR3 DNA reads TGTGCCAGCAGGGACAGGGAGGGTACCTACGAGCAGTACTTC.

The genes are TRBV11-1 and TRBJ2-1; the match to TRBD2 covers 9 bases. CDR1 SGHAT and CDR2 FQDESV come from the germline V gene (reference sequence). The CDR3 runs 14 residues. Trimming at V came to 6 bases and at J to 0 bases, leaving 0 bases not matched to a gene. The CDR3 sequence is CASSSGGSYNEQFF. The CDR3 DNA follows: TGTGCCAGCAGTAGCGGGGGCTCCTACAATGAGCAGTTCTTC. Filled out from reference TRBV11-1 and TRBJ2-1, the complete variable domain reads EAEVAQSPRYKITEKSQAVAFWCDPISGHATLYWYRQILGQGPELLVQFQDESVVDDSQLPKDRFSAERLKGVDSTLKIQPAELGDSAMYLCASSSGGSYNEQFFGPGTRLTVL.

The genes are TRBV27 and TRBJ1-4, with TRBD1 as a possible D gene (5 bases). The CDR3 runs to 15 residues. The germline gives CDR1 MNHEY, CDR2 SMNVEV (reference sequence). The ends were cut back, 5 bases at V and 7 bases at J, with 17 bases in the middle. CDR3 nucleotide sequence: TGTGCCAGCAGTCCGTTCCGGGACGTTCGTGAAAAACTGTTTTTT. Translated, it gives CASSPFRDVREKLFF.

The chain has TRBV25-1 and TRBJ2-4, with TRBD1 matching over 9 bases. The V and J ends lost 2 bases and 8 bases, in that order; junction bases with no gene match: 10. CDR1 and CDR2 (germline): MGHDK, SYGVNS. CDR3 length equals 16 residues. The CDR3 DNA is TGTGCCAGCAGTGAAGAAAGCACAGGGGGCGGGGACATTCAGTACTTC. Protein: CASSEESTGGGDIQYF.

The chain has TRBV28 and TRBJ2-3, with a weak D call TRBD2 (6 bases). The V and J ends lost 3 bases and 3 bases respectively, with 10 bases between them. Germline V gene sequence: CDR1 MDHEN, CDR2 SYDVKM. This CDR3 contains 14 residues. CDR3 DNA sequence: TGTGCCAGCAGTTTTCTGGCGGGGACAGATACGCAGTATTTT. Protein sequence: CASSFLAGTDTQYF.

This chain connects TRBV29-1 to TRBJ1-2; D unresolved. The ends were cut back, 6 bases at V and 7 bases at J, with 15 bases in the middle. The CDR3 is made up of 12 amino acids. The germline gives CDR1 SQVTM, CDR2 ANQGSEA. The CDR3 bases are TGCAGCGTCGCGACTGGTCGGGGTGGCTACACCTTC. This sequence encodes CSVATGRGGYTF.

This chain links TRBV11-2 with TRBJ2-5; 10 bases agree with TRBD2. This CDR3 region has 16 residues. J lost 4 bases, V lost 5 bases, and 10 bases had no gene match. Germline CDR1 and CDR2: SGHAT and FQNNGV. CDR3 in amino acids: CASSQDSSGSPETQYF. CDR3 in DNA: TGTGCCAGCAGCCAAGACTCTAGCGGGAGCCCAGAGACCCAGTACTTC.

This chain connects TRBV7-8 to TRBJ2-6; no firm D call. Germline CDR1 is SGHVS and CDR2 is FQNEAQ. Trimming took 4 bases from V and 5 from J, leaving 21 bases between them. This CDR3 is 18 amino acids long. For the CDR3, the DNA is TGTGCCAGCAGCTATAATAGTTACCCACAAAGTCGGGCCAACGTCCTGACTTTC. This translates into CASSYNSYPQSRANVLTF. Full variable domain (outside the CDR3, taken from reference TRBV7-8 and TRBJ2-6): GAGVSQSPRYKVAKRGQDVALRCDPISGHVSLFWYQQALGQGPEFLTYFQNEAQLDKSGLPSDRFFAERPEGSVSTLKIQRTQQEDSAVYLCASSYNSYPQSRANVLTFGAGSRLTVL.

This rearrangement joins TRBV29-1 to TRBJ2-1; TRBD2 is a possible D gene (6 bases). The CDR3 runs to 12 residues. Germline-derived CDR1 and CDR2 are SQVTM and ANQGSEA. V was cut by 7 bases and J by 6 bases, with 13 bases left in between. CDR3 loop: CSARDFSNEQFF. The CDR3 bases are TGCAGCGCACGGGACTTCTCCAATGAGCAGTTCTTC.

The V and J genes are TRBV7-1 and TRBJ2-7; D unresolved. TRBV7-1 is treated as an ORF (open reading frame) with a function not yet certain. Trimming pared 4 bases from V and 4 bases from J, leaving 14 bases between. The CDR3 has 14 amino acids. The CDR3 protein is CASSLGSTNYEQYF. CDR3 bases: TGTGCCAGCAGCTTAGGTAGTACTAATTACGAGCAGTACTTC.

The chain is built from TRBV6-1 and TRBJ1-5; D unresolved. Trimming cost V 7 bases and J 1 base, with 14 bases left between them. This CDR3 spans 15 amino acids. CDR1 and CDR2 (germline): MNHNS, SASEGT. The CDR3 DNA reads TGTGCCAGCATTTGGACGGCAGACAGCAATCAGCCCCAGCATTTT. This gives the protein CASIWTADSNQPQHF.